This T cell receptor beta chain was recovered during a study of CD8 T cells in ankylosing spondylitis (dated by TCRdb to the late 2010s). The study in broad terms: The study profiled T cell receptor beta repertoires in healthy donors and ankylosing spondylitis patients to find disease-linked TCR variants. The whole study cohort included under 140 healthy donors and 25 or so ankylosing spondylitis patients. Samples of peripheral blood were taken, and for ankylosing spondylitis patients, synovial fluid was collected as well.

CDR1 ENHRY and CDR2 SYGVKD were looked up in the germline V gene. The CDR3 contains 15 residues, cysteine and phenylalanine counted. Only the CDR3 region is kept as DNA, spanning 45 bases read in frame from base 1. V and J are trimmed by 4 bases and 2 bases, and the gene matches miss 3 bases of the junction. Paper-wide results and their limitations: A TCR beta motif of seven or eight highly homologous amino acid variants appeared characteristic of blood from ankylosing spondylitis patients. Significant enrichment of the disease-linked clones was reported in matched synovial fluid samples from ankylosing spondylitis patients. Some motif variants were previously reported in synovial fluid and blood of reactive arthritis patients, suggesting common disease-initiation mechanisms. The disease-linked clones had a CD8+ phenotype and were found at relatively low frequencies in peripheral blood.

The instrument was an Illumina HiSeq 2500. TCR beta libraries were prepared by quantitative 5'-RACE with molecular barcodes. In the original analysis: A new computational method, built on a probabilistic model of VDJ rearrangement, was used to identify disease-linked TCR variants. TCRdb itself trimmed the public reads at Q25 with fastp, ran MiXCR and retained productive beta chains. Every entry covers one CDR3 protein and lists the most common genes and DNA from its rows. In this record, the V and J calls reflect TCRdb's handling and not the investigators' own analysis. The sample yields some 840,000 distinct CDR3 sequences; approximately 12% were counted once. 0.51% of the sample is in the top ten clones. In the case of this clonotype: Its antigen remains unidentified. Base qualities were left out, and no much larger clone turns up one base away.

This receptor was obtained from a male donor with ankylosing spondylitis. The specimen was blood, either unsorted or a sorted T cell fraction (not recorded which). The chain uses TRBV10-3 and TRBJ2-5; 11 bases in the middle match TRBD2. CDR3 reads: CAISGGTSGQETQYF. The DNA sequence is given as TGTGCCATCAGTGGAGGGACTAGCGGACAAGAGACCCAGTACTTC.